The T cell receptor (beta chain) described here comes from a study of cytotoxic CD8 clonotypes in ibrutinib-treated CLL. Measured with immunoSEQ multiplex PCR; TCRdb has only the in-frame clones, and not every one. The sample shows 110,000 to 150,000 clones, 85% to 95% of them seen only once. Unmatched junction bases numbered 18, after V lost 2 bases and J lost 3 bases. CDR1 and CDR2 (germline): SGHVS, FNYEAQ. The CDR3 has 19 residues. This receptor was identified in a human donor with chronic lymphocytic leukemia. The gene calls are TRBV7-6 and TRBJ2-7; TRBD1 matches 8 bases. Sequencing was performed on PBMCs, taken after 12 months of ibrutinib treatment. In DNA, the CDR3 is TGTGCCAGCAGCTTACTCCCGGGACAGGACGACCCGAAATTCTACGAGCAGTACTTC. Residues: CASSLLPGQDDPKFYEQYF.